This record looks at one TCR beta chain sequence and its context. What it binds is not known. This sample is part of a study of lymphopenia after photon versus proton radiotherapy. Assay: immunoSEQ multiplex PCR; the TCRdb copy retains only in-frame clones and omits some. The table lists about 24,000 clones, roughly 82% of them singletons, with about 20% in the top ten. Broader study findings: Larger post-nadir TCR diversity loss correlated inversely with survival in deceased patients.

The receptor was isolated from a woman aged 70 to 79 with pancreatic cancer. This specimen consisted of peripheral blood, obtained from a patient treated with proton-based radiotherapy.

The CDR3 DNA is TGTGCCAGTAGTCGGACTAGCGGGATGGGGACAGATACGCAGTATTTT. Amino acids: CASSRTSGMGTDTQYF. The rearrangement links TRBV19 to TRBJ2-3, with 12 nucleotides matching TRBD2. Looked up from germline, CDR1 is LNHDA and CDR2 is SQIVND (reference sequence). CDR3 length: 16 amino acids. The V segment lost 5 bases and the J segment 3 bases; nucleotides outside the gene matches: 6.